The sequence of this TCR beta chain was determined in a study of T cells in narcolepsy (dated by TCRdb to 2016 to 2019). Context from the whole study: Patients with narcolepsy type 1 or type 2 (NT1, NT2) and healthy control donors were enrolled in the study. The study used TCR Vbeta sequencing to track clonotypes in blood and CSF while looking for autoreactive T cells in narcolepsy patients that target self-antigens of hypocretin neurons (hypocretin, TRIB2).

Libraries came from the immunoSEQ multiplex PCR assay. TCRdb limited this immuneACCESS table to in-frame rearrangements with V and J called. A share of clones is missing; checked studies link under half to unresolved V genes, and the rest is unexplained. The sample table shows 27,000 or so clones, and around 78% are seen once. The biggest ten clones account for around 3.1% of the sample. This clone was observed a few times. No antigen is known for it. Qualities for individual bases were not recorded, and no much larger clone is one base off. Measured from the cysteine to the phenylalanine, the CDR3 is 15 residues long. Just the 45-base CDR3 DNA is kept, in frame starting at base 1. V loses 2 bases of germline sequence and J loses 6 bases, and the interval between the two ends is 14 bases. Memory CD4+ T cells were sorted ex vivo from peripheral blood of narcolepsy patients and healthy controls for TCR Vbeta sequencing.

Paper-wide results and their limitations: No sequences matching autoreactive T cell clones were contained in some blood memory CD4+ repertoires from patients and controls. Autoreactive clonotypes were reported to be detected serially in the blood of the same patients and of different patients, but not in the blood of healthy controls. In plots comparing CSF and blood CD4+ T cell clonotypes from the same patient, HCRT-specific and TRIB2-specific autoreactive clonotypes were highlighted. Patients and controls had comparable numbers of sequenced blood memory CD4+ clonotypes, averaging about 37,000 and 33,000, respectively.

The source is a human donor with narcolepsy. The sample taken for sequencing was CD45RA- memory CD4+ T cells from PBMCs. According to the study, the label for this sample's cell subset or site signals: memory T cells sorted ex vivo from peripheral blood. The rearranged segments are TRBV6-7 and TRBJ2-1; the D gene could be TRBD1 or TRBD2, each one agreeing over 5 bases. TRBV6-7 is labeled an ORF, and its function is uncertain. The sequence in DNA is TGTGCCAGCAGTTACCACTTTTTTGGGGGCAATGAGCAGTTCTTC. It specifies CASSYHFFGGNEQFF.